The 8 T cell receptor beta chains in this list originate from one sample, sequenced in a study of blood T cells in healthy people across ages. A second PCR of roughly 7 to 11 cycles used a sample-barcoded 5' primer and a J-beta primer mix. Via MiXCR, TCRdb re-called the 5' RACE reads, giving one row per CDR3 protein. This sample has roughly 790,000 distinct CDR3 sequences, with 35% to 45% found just once. The sequencing sample was made of blood. The source is a woman aged 55-69 years in good health.

A remark on this clonotype: A read error may be the cause here, since a much bigger clone is one base away. The CDR3: CAGSGTRKRPYEQYF. The CDR3 nucleotides are TGTGCCGGCAGTGGTACTAGGAAGAGGCCCTACGAGCAGTACTTC. The chain recombines TRBV2 with TRBJ2-7; D may be TRBD2 (5 bases). CDR1 and CDR2 (germline): SNHLY, FYNNEI. The CDR3 contains 15 residues.

The J gene is TRBJ1-2, the V gene TRBV5-5; D remains unclear. The V and J ends lost 0 bases and 3 bases respectively, with 15 bases between them. Looked up from germline, CDR1 is SGHKS and CDR2 is YYEKEE (reference sequence). The CDR3 totals 16 residues. The chain's CDR3 is CASSLAVLGGDYGYTF. CDR3 in DNA: TGTGCCAGCAGCTTGGCGGTTTTAGGTGGGGACTATGGCTACACCTTC.

The CDR3 spells CASSPPPWNEQFF. CDR3 DNA: TGTGCCAGCAGCCCCCCTCCTTGGAATGAGCAGTTCTTC. V is TRBV7-8 and J is TRBJ2-1; D is undetermined. The CDR3 consists of 13 residues. CDR1 and CDR2 from the germline V gene are SGHVS and FQNEAQ. Trimming shortened V by 5 bases and J by 7 bases, and 12 bases separated the two germline ends.

The chain combines TRBV6-5 with TRBJ2-1, with 8 bases matching TRBD2. Germline-derived CDR1 and CDR2 are MNHEY and SVGAGI. After removal of 2 bases from V and 2 bases from J, the junction contained 5 bases not matched to a gene. This CDR3 contains 16 residues. The CDR3 DNA reads TGTGCCAGCAGTTACGACTTAGCGGGGCCCTACAATGAGCAGTTCTTC. The encoded protein is CASSYDLAGPYNEQFF.

V and J are TRBV7-9 and TRBJ1-1, with D perhaps TRBD1 (5 bases). CDR1 and CDR2 from the germline V gene are SEHNR and FQNEAQ (reference sequence). There are 14 residues in the CDR3. Trimming shortened V by 5 bases and J by 3 bases, and 13 bases separated the two germline ends. The CDR3 reads CASSPQGRHTEAFF. The CDR3 DNA reads as TGTGCCAGCAGCCCTCAGGGACGGCACACTGAAGCTTTCTTT.

Here the CDR3 DNA reads TGCGCCAGCAGCGTGGGACAGGGAGATGAAAAACTGTTTTTT. Translation: CASSVGQGDEKLFF. This sequence joins TRBV5-1 and TRBJ1-4, with 9 bases matching TRBD1. CDR3 size: 14 residues. J gave up 6 bases and V 4 bases, and 4 bases lay outside the gene matches. Germline lookup yields CDR1 SGHRS and CDR2 YFSETQ. Full variable domain (outside the CDR3, taken from reference TRBV5-1 and TRBJ1-4): KAGVTQTPRYLIKTRGQQVTLSCSPISGHRSVSWYQQTPGQGLQFLFEYFSETQRNKGNFPGRFSGRQFSNSRSEMNVSTLELGDSALYLCASSVGQGDEKLFFGSGTQLSVL.

The chain is built from TRBV30 and TRBJ1-1; TRBD1 matches 7 bases. Germline CDR1 and CDR2: GTSNPN and SVGIG (reference sequence). This CDR3 region has 14 residues. The trim removed 2 bases at V and 4 bases at J, leaving 7 bases unmatched. The CDR3 coding sequence is TGTGCCTGGAGTTTATGGACAGGAGGCACTGAAGCTTTCTTT. The encoded protein is CAWSLWTGGTEAFF.

The chain uses TRBV7-6 and TRBJ2-7; D gene unclear. Trimming shortened V by 4 bases and J by 0 bases, and 10 bases separated the two germline ends. Per the germline V gene, CDR1 is SGHVS and CDR2 is FNYEAQ. The CDR3 is 14 residues long. CDR3 residues: CASSSRLRSYEQYF. CDR3 in DNA: TGTGCCAGCAGCTCCCGTCTCCGCTCCTACGAGCAGTACTTC.